This T cell receptor beta chain is drawn from a study of naive and memory T cell subsets. CDR1 is MDHEN, CDR2 SYDVKM, per germline. Trimming cost V 6 bases and J 2 bases, with 11 bases left between them. CDR3 size: 13 residues. Study observations and caveats: Gini index rose across naive, CM, EM and EMRA in CD4 and CD8. A few larger clonotypes appeared in naive repertoires, especially CD8, possibly memory cells re-expressing CD45RA. Each distinct alpha or beta sequence counts as one clonotype.

From the second PCR step, alpha and beta chains were amplified apart. CMV status came from CD4+ T cell IFNgamma after overnight CMV lysate stimulation of fresh PBMCs. Points on this clonotype: What it binds is not known.

Two oligonucleotides, mixed equimolar, formed the beta constant-region primer covering TRBC1 and TRBC2. The ligated cDNA underwent four PCR rounds using SP2 and nested alpha and beta constant-region primers. Each CDR3 protein gets one entry after TCRdb re-called the UMI-ligation and nested PCR reads with MiXCR. Among more than 120,000 distinct CDR3 sequences listed, approximately 20% were seen once. The TCR originated in a human donor in good health. The sample was naive CD8+ T cells from blood. The genes are TRBV28 and TRBJ2-7; D call uncertain. The CDR3 is CASRGDFTYEQYF. The CDR3 bases are TGTGCCAGCAGAGGAGACTTTACCTACGAGCAGTACTTC.